This TCR beta chain stems from a study of identical twins. Template switching introduced a universal primer site, and the cDNA bore unique molecular identifiers. TCRdb itself ran the 5' RACE reads through MiXCR, one entry per CDR3 protein. Here the sample spans about 890,000 distinct CDR3 sequences, 9% to 15% being singletons. Trimming took 3 bases from V and 5 from J, leaving 10 bases between them. There are 13 residues in the CDR3. Germline V gene data show CDR1 as LNHDA and CDR2 as SQIVND (reference sequence). Each donor (without exception) was a healthy Caucasian. General study points: Zero-insertion results could be subject to partial confounding by invariant MAIT and iNKT cells.

The table lists this clonotype with a few counts. Its antigen remains unidentified. This sample also appeared in a second study, on yellow fever vaccine responses in identical twins.

Sequencing was performed on PBMCs. The receptor was derived from a woman between 18 and 29 years old in good health. The V call is TRBV19, the J call TRBJ2-5, with no clear D. In DNA form, the CDR3 reads TGTGCCAGTAGTATGGCGTATGAGGAGACCCAGTACTTC. This sequence encodes CASSMAYEETQYF.